This TCR beta chain emerged from a study of blood T cell repertoires in COVID-19. Looking at the study overall: The United States, Italy and Spain supplied acute and convalescent COVID-19 samples. In each case, the material was cDNA or gDNA derived from T cells, B-cell-depleted T cells, or PBMCs.

The ends were cut back, 0 bases at V and 5 bases at J, with 11 bases in the middle. This CDR3 is built from 15 residues. CDR1 and CDR2 from the germline V gene are SNHLY and FYNNEI. Original processing methods: Researchers report that nucleated cell counts were estimated from reference gene primer amplification. Assay used: immunoSEQ multiplex PCR; TCRdb lists only in-frame clones, some missing. D and trimming were read from the DNA, whereas the V and J calls and clone size are those reported in that table. The sample yields some 150,000 clones, roughly 80% seen once. Source material: peripheral blood. V and J are TRBV2 and TRBJ2-4; D gene uncertain. The receptor comes from a human donor in a cohort sampled during active COVID-19. This CDR3 reads CASSEAVPSENIQYF. CDR3 nucleotide sequence: TGTGCCAGCAGTGAAGCTGTCCCCTCTGAAAACATTCAGTACTTC. Complete variable domain (other parts from reference TRBV2 and TRBJ2-4): EPEVTQTPSHQVTQMGQEVILRCVPISNHLYFYWYRQILGQKVEFLVSFYNNEISEKSEIFDDQFSVERPDGSNFTLKIRSTKLEDSAMYFCASSEAVPSENIQYFGAGTRLSVL.